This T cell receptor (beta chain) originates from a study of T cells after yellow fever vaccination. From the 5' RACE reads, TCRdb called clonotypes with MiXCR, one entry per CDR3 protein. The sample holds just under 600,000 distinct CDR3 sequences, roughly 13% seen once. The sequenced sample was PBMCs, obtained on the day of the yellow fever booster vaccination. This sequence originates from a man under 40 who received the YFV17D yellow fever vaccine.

This CDR3 reads CASSLNGGTGWETQYF. The CDR3 DNA sequence: TGTGCCAGCAGTTTAAACGGGGGGACAGGTTGGGAGACCCAGTACTTC. V gene TRBV12-3 or TRBV12-4 combines with J gene TRBJ2-5; D is possibly TRBD1 (8 bases). This CDR3 is built from 16 residues. Trimming took 2 bases from V and 5 from J, leaving 18 bases between them.